This T cell receptor beta chain emerged from a study of monozygotic twins with inflammatory bowel disease. Study-wide results and caveats: Patients with IBD had less TCRbeta diversity (inverse Simpson) than their healthy co-twins.

With regard to this clonotype: Antigen: not known.

UMIs containing a 6-nucleotide sample barcode were added via template switching. cDNA for TCRalpha and TCRbeta was amplified by nested PCRs of roughly 15 then about 10 cycles. TCRdb reworked the 5' RACE reads into one entry per CDR3 protein, no DNA. The sample table sets out approximately 330,000 distinct CDR3 sequences. The germline V gene has CDR1 MNHEY and CDR2 SMNVEV (reference sequence). The CDR3 is 13 residues long. J is TRBJ2-5 and V is TRBV27. This TCR was recovered from a human donor with ulcerative colitis or Crohn's disease, or a healthy co-twin of an affected twin (not recorded which). Material: blood. The CDR3 here is CASSFLTQETQYF.